One T cell receptor beta chain is described in this entry. Its cognate antigen is unknown. This record belongs to a study of cytomegalovirus exposure and HLA in healthy donors. Study-wide points: Indistinguishable V segments such as TRBV6-2 and TRBV6-3 were excluded. Altogether, around 160 TCR beta chains were recorded as cytomegalovirus-associated. A prior analysis recorded that most TCR beta V segments were productive about 87% or about 30% of the time. Sequences of the TCR beta chain were said to predict the HLA-A and HLA-B alleles of most subjects accurately.

V lost 7 bases, J lost 7 bases, and 7 bases lay in between. CDR1 is MRHNA and CDR2 is SNTAGT in the germline V gene. This CDR3 comprises 10 residues. A multiplex PCR was run with 60 Vbeta primers and 13 Jbeta primers. TCRdb's table, derived via immunoSEQ multiplex PCR, lists solely in-frame clones and lacks some. The specimen's table records some 200,000 clones. The chain joins TRBV6-4 to TRBJ2-5; D perhaps matches TRBD2 (6 bases). This clonotype was obtained from a young woman in good health and CMV-seropositive. The sequenced sample was PBMCs. CDR3 residues: CASTGGTQYF. CDR3 DNA: TGTGCCAGCACCGGGGGGACCCAGTACTTC.